These T cell receptor beta chains were read from a single sample in a study of human T cells and chemical hapten exposure. TCRdb analysed the RACE reads with MiXCR anew, one entry per CDR3 protein. The table has under 200,000 distinct CDR3 sequences, 25% to 35% seen once; the top ten hold 2.1%. Specimen: whole blood, collected in connection with sensitization to the hapten diphenylcyclopropenone (DPC). The receptor set was obtained from a woman between 18 and 29 years old with alopecia areata. Some clones in this sample may be carry-over from other donors' samples. CDR3s leave out the opening cysteine and the closing phenylalanine or tryptophan. Each record gives: clone size, V gene, J gene, CDR3 protein. Some rows have no size entry. The others give once, few or many, or a class for an expanded clone.

clone size: NA; V gene: TRBV5-1; J gene: TRBJ2-3; CDR3 protein: ASSFPSTDTQY
clone size: many; V gene: TRBV6-2/TRBV6-3; J gene: TRBJ2-5; CDR3 protein: ASSYLVTGPSFKETQY
clone size: few; V gene: TRBV30; J gene: TRBJ2-3; CDR3 protein: AWRGQGGHTQY
clone size: NA; V gene: TRBV15; J gene: TRBJ1-2; CDR3 protein: ATSTDSNYGYT
clone size: NA; V gene: TRBV25-1; J gene: TRBJ2-1; CDR3 protein: ASSEFDKEQF
clone size: many; V gene: TRBV27; J gene: TRBJ2-7; CDR3 protein: ASSPERSAYEQY
clone size: NA; V gene: TRBV20-1; J gene: TRBJ2-1; CDR3 protein: SASRLNTYNEQF
clone size: NA; V gene: TRBV6-4; J gene: TRBJ1-2; CDR3 protein: ASSEGGLSGGYT
clone size: many; V gene: TRBV29-1; J gene: TRBJ2-1; CDR3 protein: SVVWGTGFDEQF
clone size: once; V gene: TRBV6-2/TRBV6-3; J gene: TRBJ2-2; CDR3 protein: ASSYLWSNTGELF
clone size: NA; V gene: TRBV6-6; J gene: TRBJ1-6; CDR3 protein: ASSYAAPPSSYNSPLH
clone size: many; V gene: TRBV7-6; J gene: TRBJ1-6; CDR3 protein: ASSPRQGWNSPLH
clone size: few; V gene: TRBV7-2; J gene: TRBJ1-2; CDR3 protein: ASSSSRYGYT
clone size: NA; V gene: TRBV21-1; J gene: TRBJ2-7; CDR3 protein: ASSPLFYEQY
clone size: NA; V gene: TRBV7-9; J gene: TRBJ1-6; CDR3 protein: ASSSLGRGDSPLH
clone size: NA; V gene: TRBV20-1; J gene: TRBJ1-3; CDR3 protein: SARGGGKGNTIY
clone size: few; V gene: TRBV7-6; J gene: TRBJ1-1; CDR3 protein: ASSLLAGGGEAF
clone size: many; V gene: TRBV4-1; J gene: TRBJ2-2; CDR3 protein: ASSTGANTGELF
clone size: NA; V gene: TRBV6-2/TRBV6-3; J gene: TRBJ2-5; CDR3 protein: ASTKREAETQY
clone size: NA; V gene: TRBV6-1; J gene: TRBJ1-4; CDR3 protein: ASSGQGMEKLF
clone size: NA; V gene: TRBV20-1; J gene: TRBJ2-7; CDR3 protein: SAPPGPYEQY
clone size: NA; V gene: TRBV5-1; J gene: TRBJ1-5; CDR3 protein: ASSLTGEPQH
clone size: few; V gene: TRBV29-1; J gene: TRBJ2-1; CDR3 protein: SVDDPRGANEQF
clone size: NA; V gene: TRBV11-2; J gene: TRBJ2-1; CDR3 protein: ASSLQVWDRNEQF
clone size: NA; V gene: TRBV12-3/TRBV12-4; J gene: TRBJ2-3; CDR3 protein: ASRPGQARDTQY
clone size: NA; V gene: TRBV12-3/TRBV12-4; J gene: TRBJ1-2; CDR3 protein: ASSIDRRANYGYT
clone size: few; V gene: TRBV7-2; J gene: TRBJ2-7; CDR3 protein: ASSSSLTWQY
clone size: few; V gene: TRBV29-1; J gene: TRBJ2-1; CDR3 protein: SVPRLAAYNEQF
clone size: NA; V gene: TRBV29-1; J gene: TRBJ2-1; CDR3 protein: SGWRGHNEQF
clone size: NA; V gene: TRBV29-1; J gene: TRBJ2-7; CDR3 protein: SVGGPSYEQY
clone size: NA; V gene: TRBV3-1; J gene: TRBJ1-5; CDR3 protein: ASSQARDSGRQPQH
clone size: NA; V gene: TRBV20-1; J gene: TRBJ1-2; CDR3 protein: SADRLIKGIHGYT
clone size: NA; V gene: TRBV27; J gene: TRBJ2-1; CDR3 protein: ASSRLAGNNEQF
clone size: many; V gene: TRBV14; J gene: TRBJ2-1; CDR3 protein: ASSQEGLAAANNEQF
clone size: many; V gene: TRBV27; J gene: TRBJ2-7; CDR3 protein: ASSLRDSPRGSYEQY
clone size: few; V gene: TRBV6-2/TRBV6-3; J gene: TRBJ2-3; CDR3 protein: ASKGPGSPSTDTQY
clone size: many; V gene: TRBV5-1; J gene: TRBJ2-7; CDR3 protein: ASSLDRGDYEQY
clone size: NA; V gene: TRBV20-1; J gene: TRBJ2-3; CDR3 protein: SAQNHELRLTDTQY
clone size: few; V gene: TRBV27; J gene: TRBJ2-5; CDR3 protein: ASRPRLRERVIEETQY
clone size: NA; V gene: TRBV15; J gene: TRBJ2-3; CDR3 protein: ATSVLGGSTDTQY
clone size: NA; V gene: TRBV7-2; J gene: TRBJ2-7; CDR3 protein: ASSLGLAASYEQY
clone size: few; V gene: TRBV6-2/TRBV6-3; J gene: TRBJ2-1; CDR3 protein: ASTLGTAYNEQF
clone size: NA; V gene: TRBV7-8; J gene: TRBJ2-3; CDR3 protein: ASSLETRDTQY
clone size: NA; V gene: TRBV18; J gene: TRBJ2-1; CDR3 protein: ASSPPVPYEGWNEQF
clone size: NA; V gene: TRBV20-1; J gene: TRBJ1-1; CDR3 protein: SARDVSGNVNTEAF
clone size: many; V gene: TRBV6-2/TRBV6-3; J gene: TRBJ2-7; CDR3 protein: ASRTDRYEQY
clone size: NA; V gene: TRBV5-1; J gene: TRBJ2-7; CDR3 protein: ASSLAGQGFDEQY
clone size: many; V gene: TRBV6-6; J gene: TRBJ2-7; CDR3 protein: ASSSYYEQY
clone size: few; V gene: TRBV11-2; J gene: TRBJ2-3; CDR3 protein: ASTWTSGSRTDTQY
clone size: NA; V gene: TRBV29-1; J gene: TRBJ2-5; CDR3 protein: SVGTVGAETQY
clone size: NA; V gene: TRBV29-1; J gene: TRBJ2-1; CDR3 protein: SVRDYRDNEQF
clone size: NA; V gene: TRBV6-6; J gene: TRBJ2-7; CDR3 protein: ASSRRWAHEQY
clone size: NA; V gene: TRBV15; J gene: TRBJ2-7; CDR3 protein: VTSRDTYEQY
clone size: few; V gene: TRBV7-2; J gene: TRBJ2-1; CDR3 protein: ASSGQGYNEQF
clone size: NA; V gene: TRBV4-3; J gene: TRBJ1-2; CDR3 protein: ASSQAGSQWDYT
clone size: NA; V gene: TRBV4-2; J gene: TRBJ2-5; CDR3 protein: ASSQVNSLEGTQY
clone size: NA; V gene: TRBV25-1; J gene: TRBJ2-1; CDR3 protein: ASLLELGYNEQF
clone size: many; V gene: TRBV6-5; J gene: TRBJ2-2; CDR3 protein: ASSATGFTGELF